The clone carrying this T cell receptor beta chain was detected ten times or more. This sample stems from a study of T-cell reconstitution after alpha-beta-depleted transplantation in children. The CDR3 is made up of 15 amino acids. The V gene's germline CDR1 is SQVTM and CDR2 ANQGSEA. Losses at the gene ends were 4 bases for V and 6 bases for J; bases not matched to a gene: 15. Preparation of the TCRbeta library involved a method that used unique molecular identifiers. TCRdb independently ran MiXCR on the PCR reads; one entry per CDR3 protein. The repertoire holds 200,000 to 250,000 distinct CDR3 sequences, with around 13% as singletons.

The TCR was taken from a human donor who donated a stem cell graft to a child with acute lymphoblastic leukemia. The sample here was PBMCs from the stem cell graft donor, taken from the stem cell graft. The V call is TRBV29-1, the J call TRBJ2-7, with 7 nucleotides matching TRBD1. The CDR3 is CSVGTGYKQGFEQYF. Written as DNA, the CDR3 is TGCAGCGTTGGCACGGGATATAAACAGGGGTTCGAGCAGTACTTC.